These T cell receptor beta chains were read from a single sample in a study of blood T cell repertoires in COVID-19. The table came from immunoSEQ multiplex PCR; TCRdb's copy has only in-frame clones and leaves some out. The sample lists around 58,000 clones, 70% to 90% occurring once. The sequencing input was peripheral blood. The receptors derive from a human donor in a cohort sampled during active COVID-19. Both conserved end residues are part of each CDR3. Each record gives: clone size, D gene, J gene, V gene, CDR3 DNA, CDR3 protein. D genes are given only for firm matches. Size is stated for part of the rows, as once, few or many counts, or as a class when the clone is expanded.

. . TRBJ2-7 TRBV11-2 TGTGCCAGCACCACAGGAGCCCTATCCTACGAGCAGTACTTC CASTTGALSYEQYF
. . TRBJ2-1 TRBV12-3/TRBV12-4 TGTGCCAGCAGCCTGACTGGTGGTCCCGTCTTC CASSLTGGPVF
. TRBD2 TRBJ2-7 TRBV7-9 TGTGCCAGCAGCTTAACATATAGCGGGGGGACATACGAGCAGTACTTC CASSLTYSGGTYEQYF
. TRBD2 TRBJ2-2 TRBV10-3 TGTGCCATCAGACTCGGACTAGCGGGACCGAACACCGGGGAGCTGTTTTTT CAIRLGLAGPNTGELFF
. TRBD1 TRBJ2-4 TRBV18 TGTGCCAGCTCAGGATCCAGGGGGACATTTACGTACTTC CASSGSRGTFTYF
. TRBD2 TRBJ2-3 TRBV5-1 TGCGCCAGCAGCTTTCCTAGCGGGGTTAGCACAGATACGCAGTATTTT CASSFPSGVSTDTQYF
once TRBD2 TRBJ2-1 TRBV19 TGTGCCAGTAGTCCGGGACTAGTGGCCAATGAGCAGTTCTTC CASSPGLVANEQFF
. . TRBJ2-1 TRBV12-3/TRBV12-4 TGTGCCAGCAGTTTCTACCCCAATGAGCAGTTCTTC CASSFYPNEQFF
. . TRBJ1-3 TRBV9 TGTGCCAGCAGCGCAAGAGCTGGGACACAGGGAAACACCATATATTTT CASSARAGTQGNTIYF
once TRBD1 TRBJ1-4 TRBV10-3 TGTGCCATCAGTGACGACAGGGGTGGAGAAAAACTGTTTTTT CAISDDRGGEKLFF
. TRBD1 TRBJ2-3 TRBV5-1 TGCGCCAGCAGCTTGGTTGGGACAGGGAGGGCAGATACGCAGTATTTT CASSLVGTGRADTQYF
. TRBD2 TRBJ2-3 TRBV4-1 TGCGCCAGCAGCCCCGGGACTAGCGATACAGATACGCAGTATTTT CASSPGTSDTDTQYF
. TRBD2 TRBJ2-1 TRBV6-2/TRBV6-3 TGTGCCAGCAGTACACTAGCGGGGGGGTGGGGTGAGCAGTTCTTC CASSTLAGGWGEQFF
. . TRBJ1-1 TRBV6-5 TGTGCCAGCATTAAGGGCAGGGGAGGGACTGAAGCTTTCTTT CASIKGRGGTEAFF
. . TRBJ1-5 TRBV10-3 TGTGCCATCAGTGAGTCTGGAGGTCAGCCCCAGCATTTT CAISESGGQPQHF
. . TRBJ2-5 TRBV6-2/TRBV6-3 TGTGCCAGCAGTTCTCGGGTTCTGTACTTC CASSSRVLYF
few . TRBJ1-1 TRBV20-1 TGCAGTGCTAGAGCGGACACTGAAGCTTTCTTT CSARADTEAFF
. TRBD2 TRBJ2-7 TRBV7-2 TGTGCCAGCAGCTTAGCGCTAAGCGGGAGCTCCTACGAGCAGTACTTC CASSLALSGSSYEQYF
. . TRBJ1-2 TRBV5-6 TGTGCCAGCAGCTCTATTCGTAGGGGATCTAACTATGGCTACACCTTC CASSSIRRGSNYGYTF
. TRBD1 TRBJ1-4 TRBV29-1 TGCAGCGCAAAAGGGACAGGGGGCGGCGAAAAACTGTTTTTT CSAKGTGGGEKLFF
. . TRBJ2-5 TRBV5-6 TGTGCCAGCAGCTTGAGGGGTGAGACCCAGTACTTC CASSLRGETQYF
once . TRBJ1-2 TRBV18 TGTGCCAGCTCACCATCGGACGGCAGGACTGTTAACTATGGCTACACCTTC CASSPSDGRTVNYGYTF
. . TRBJ2-6 TRBV5-6 TGTGCCAGCAGCTTGAGGGGGTCTGGGGCCAACGTCCTGACTTTC CASSLRGSGANVLTF
. . TRBJ2-2 TRBV4-1 TGCGCCAGCAGCGACTACCTGCCCTCAGCGGTGCTGTTTTTT CASSDYLPSAVLFF
. . TRBJ1-2 TRBV27 TGTGCCAGCAGTTTAGCGGGGCGAGCTAACTATGGCTACACCTTC CASSLAGRANYGYTF
. TRBD2 TRBJ2-3 TRBV10-3 TGTGCCATCAGTGAGTCTAGCGGGGGCCTCGTAGATACGCAGTATTTT CAISESSGGLVDTQYF
. . TRBJ1-3 TRBV29-1 TGCAGCGTTGAAGCAGACAGGTCCTCTGGAAACACCATATATTTT CSVEADRSSGNTIYF
once TRBD1 TRBJ1-3 TRBV28 TGTGCCAGCAGGCACAGGGTAGGGTGGACAGGGGTCCTCTCTGGAAACACCATATATTTT CASRHRVGWTGVLSGNTIYF
. TRBD1 TRBJ1-2 TRBV9 TGTGCCAGCAGCGCACCTACGGGAGGGGGACAGTCCTATGGCTACACCTTC CASSAPTGGGQSYGYTF
once TRBD1 TRBJ2-2 TRBV9 TGTGCCAGCAGCGTAGGGGGACAGGGGGGTCCCGGGGAGCTGTTTTTT CASSVGGQGGPGELFF
. TRBD2 TRBJ2-3 TRBV7-2 TGTGCCAGCAGCCTTAGCGGGGGTTACACAGATACGCAGTATTTT CASSLSGGYTDTQYF
. . TRBJ1-5 TRBV6-6 TGTGCCAGCAGTTCAGGGAATAGCAATCAGCCCCAGCATTTT CASSSGNSNQPQHF
few TRBD1 TRBJ2-1 TRBV7-3 TGTGCCAGCAGCCCTGGGACAGGGGGACTTGAGCAGTTCTTC CASSPGTGGLEQFF